Each of the 5 T cell receptor beta chains below was sequenced from the same sample in a study of blood T cell repertoires in COVID-19. TCRdb's copy holds only in-frame clones and misses some; the assay was immunoSEQ multiplex PCR. This sample has roughly 330,000 clones, with approximately 85% found just once. The specimen was peripheral blood. The source of these receptors is a woman aged 45-65 years with acute or convalescent COVID-19.

The chain recombines TRBV7-9 with TRBJ2-1; D ambiguous. CDR1 is SEHNR and CDR2 is FQNEAQ in the germline V gene (reference sequence). The length of the CDR3 is 18 residues. V lost 5 bases, J lost 2 bases, and 22 bases lay in between. CDR3 nucleotide sequence: TGTGCCAGCAGCCCACTTAGGAGTCGACCGACGACCTACAATGAGCAGTTCTTC. It yields the protein CASSPLRSRPTTYNEQFF.

The chain is built from TRBV7-2 and TRBJ2-7, with 11 bases identical to TRBD2. From germline, CDR1 is SGHTA and CDR2 FQGNSA. The trim removed 1 base at V and 7 bases at J, leaving 0 bases unmatched. CDR3 length: 13 amino acids. CDR3 amino acids: CASSLVAGGEQYF. Written as DNA, the CDR3 is TGTGCCAGCAGCTTAGTAGCGGGAGGGGAGCAGTACTTC. Using reference TRBV7-2 and TRBJ2-7 for the parts outside the CDR3, the full variable domain is GAGVSQSPSNKVTEKGKDVELRCDPISGHTALYWYRQSLGQGLEFLIYFQGNSAPDKSGLPSDRFSAERTGGSVSTLTIQRTQQEDSAVYLCASSLVAGGEQYFGPGTRLTVT.

The chain carries TRBV28 and TRBJ2-5, with 7 bases identical to TRBD1. After removal of 1 base from V and 6 bases from J, the junction contained 11 bases not matched to a gene. This CDR3 contains 16 residues. The germline CDR1 and CDR2 sequences are MDHEN and SYDVKM. The CDR3 loop is CASSLYEGAGQKTQYF. The CDR3 DNA follows: TGTGCCAGCAGTTTATATGAGGGGGCGGGTCAAAAGACCCAGTACTTC.

The chain is built from TRBV4-3 and TRBJ2-3; TRBD1 matches at 7 bases. Trimming at V came to 3 bases and at J to 0 bases, leaving 6 bases not matched to a gene. The CDR3 has 16 amino acids. Germline loops: CDR1 LGHNA, CDR2 YSLEER. CDR3 DNA sequence: TGCGCCAGCAGCCAGTCAGGACAGGTTAGCACAGATACGCAGTATTTT. Translated, it gives CASSQSGQVSTDTQYF.

The rearrangement joins TRBV24-1 to TRBJ2-5; 8 bases are a match to TRBD1. CDR1 KGHDR and CDR2 SFDVKD come from the germline V gene. CDR3 size: 14 residues. Germline trimming cut 4 bases from V and 5 bases from J; bases unmatched to any gene: 5. CDR3 nucleotide sequence: TGTGCCACCAGTGAATCAGGGGGCAGGGAGACCCAGTACTTC. Translating it yields CATSESGGRETQYF.